The subject of this entry is one T cell receptor (beta chain). Its antigen is still unknown. This record belongs to a study of radiotherapy plus CTLA-4 blockade in lung cancer. On the study more broadly: With 25% to 40% of patients having disease control, objective responses were seen in 15% to 20%.

Ipilimumab-mediated CTLA-4 blockade plus focal radiation was given to patients having chemo-refractory metastatic non-small-cell lung cancer. Study results and caveats: Subsequent to radiotherapy plus ipilimumab, tumor-derived TCR clones underwent expansion in blood. Early blood T cell clone changes and increased post-radiation serum interferon-beta were reportedly the strongest response predictors.

V was shortened by 3 bases and J by 4 bases, with 16 bases between the two germline ends. Germline lookup yields CDR1 SGHNT and CDR2 YYREEE (reference sequence). The CDR3 consists of 16 residues. Sequencing used immunoSEQ multiplex PCR; TCRdb keeps in-frame clones, though not all of them. In the table there are around 55,000 clones, approximately 84% of which are singletons. This TCR derives from a human donor with non-small cell lung cancer whose response to radiotherapy plus ipilimumab could not be evaluated. V is TRBV5-4 and J is TRBJ2-2; maybe TRBD2 (6 bases). The sample in question was peripheral blood, obtained from a patient treated with radiotherapy plus ipilimumab. DNA for the CDR3: TGTGCCAGCAGCTCCTCCGGGATGGGGGGCACCGGGGAGCTGTTTTTT. Its protein is CASSSSGMGGTGELFF.